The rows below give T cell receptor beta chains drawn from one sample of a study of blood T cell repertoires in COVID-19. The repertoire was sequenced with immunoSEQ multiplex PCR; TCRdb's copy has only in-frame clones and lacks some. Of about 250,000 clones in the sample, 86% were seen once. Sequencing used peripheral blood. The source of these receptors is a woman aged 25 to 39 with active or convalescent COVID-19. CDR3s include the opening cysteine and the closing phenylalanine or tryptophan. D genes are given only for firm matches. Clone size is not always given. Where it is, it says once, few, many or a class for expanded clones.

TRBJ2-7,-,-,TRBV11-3,TGTGCCAGCAGCTTAGGGAGGGACCGCCCGCACTTC,CASSLGRDRPHF
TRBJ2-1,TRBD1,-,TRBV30,TGTGCCTCGGGACAGGGTCGCTACAATGAGCAGTTCTTC,CASGQGRYNEQFF
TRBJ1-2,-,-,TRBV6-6,TGTGCCAGCAGTTACGGCGGAGACGTCAACTATGGCTACACCTTC,CASSYGGDVNYGYTF
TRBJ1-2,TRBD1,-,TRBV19,TGTGCCAGTAGTAGGGGACAGTCACCTAACTATGGCTACACCTTC,CASSRGQSPNYGYTF
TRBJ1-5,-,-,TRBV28,TGTGCCAGCAGTTTACGGTGGAGGGAGGGCAATCAGCCCCAGCATTTT,CASSLRWREGNQPQHF
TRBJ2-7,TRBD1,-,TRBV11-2,TGTGCCAGCAGCTTGACAGGGGGCCCCTACGAGCAGTACTTC,CASSLTGGPYEQYF
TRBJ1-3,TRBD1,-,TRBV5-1,TGCGCCAGCAGCTCAGGGACAGTTGGAAACACCATATATTTT,CASSSGTVGNTIYF
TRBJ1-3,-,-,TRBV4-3,TGCGCCAGCAGCTACTCTGGAAACACCATATATTTT,CASSYSGNTIYF
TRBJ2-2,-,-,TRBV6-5,TGTGCCAGCCGGGGGACGGTTCAGGTCGGGGAGCTGTTTTTT,CASRGTVQVGELFF
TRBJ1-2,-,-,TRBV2,TGTGCCAGCAGTGAATCTACTACAGGGTATGGCTACACCTTC,CASSESTTGYGYTF
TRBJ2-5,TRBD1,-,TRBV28,TGTGCCAGCAGTTTTACCGACAGGGGGGTTGAGACCCAGTACTTC,CASSFTDRGVETQYF
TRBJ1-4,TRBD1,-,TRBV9,TGTGCCAGCAGCGTACCGCCGGCCGGGACAGGGGAAGAAAAACTGTTTTTT,CASSVPPAGTGEEKLFF
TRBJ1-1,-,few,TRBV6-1,TGTGCCAGCAGTGAACTGGGGGGGCGGAACACTGAAGCTTTCTTT,CASSELGGRNTEAFF
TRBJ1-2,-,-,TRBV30,TGTGCCTGGGAGGGGGAGTGGTATGGCTACACCTTC,CAWEGEWYGYTF
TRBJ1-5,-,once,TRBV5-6,TGTGCCAGCAGCTTGGCGCCGGGTGGGTTGAGCAATCAGCCCCAGCATTTT,CASSLAPGGLSNQPQHF
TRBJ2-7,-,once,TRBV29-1,TGCAGCGTTGATTCCCAGGGTGGGCGCTACGAGCAGTACTTC,CSVDSQGGRYEQYF
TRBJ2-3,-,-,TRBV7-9,TGTGCCAGCAGCCAGGGGACATATGGGCAGTATTTT,CASSQGTYGQYF
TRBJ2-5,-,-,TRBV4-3,TGCGCCAGCAGCCAAGAATTGCCTAGCCGGGGGGAGACCCAGTACTTC,CASSQELPSRGETQYF
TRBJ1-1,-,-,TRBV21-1,TGTGCCAGCAGCAAAGCTGGTATATTGGCAGGGCCTGAAGCTTTCTTT,CASSKAGILAGPEAFF
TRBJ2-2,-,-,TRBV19,TGTGCCAGTAGTCCCAACGGACCGGCGGGATGGTTTTTT,CASSPNGPAGWFF
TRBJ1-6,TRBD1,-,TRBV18,TGTGCCAGCTCGCAGGGGGCGGATTCACCCCTCCACTTT,CASSQGADSPLHF
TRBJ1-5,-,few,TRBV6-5,TGTGCCAGCAGACCGGGGGGGGGCAATCAGCCCCAGCATTTT,CASRPGGGNQPQHF
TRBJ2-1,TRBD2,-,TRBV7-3,TGTGCCAGCAGCTTAACTAGCGGGGGGTTTAATGAGCAGTTCTTC,CASSLTSGGFNEQFF
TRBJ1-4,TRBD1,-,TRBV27,TGTGCCAGCAGCCACGGACAGGGCTCTAATGAAAAACTGTTTTTT,CASSHGQGSNEKLFF
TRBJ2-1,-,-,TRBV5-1,TGCGCCAGCAGCTTGGAGGCGGTAACCTACAATGAGCAGTTCTTC,CASSLEAVTYNEQFF
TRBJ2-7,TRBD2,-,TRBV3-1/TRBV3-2,TGTGCCAGCAGCCAAAGCGGGGCCTCCTACGAGCAGTACTTC,CASSQSGASYEQYF
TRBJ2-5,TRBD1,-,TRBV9,TGTGCCAGCAGCGAGACAGGGTCGTGGGAGACCCAGTACTTC,CASSETGSWETQYF
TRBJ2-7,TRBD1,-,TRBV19,TGTGCCAGTAGTATTATCCCGAGGACAGGCATCTCCTACGAGCAGTACTTC,CASSIIPRTGISYEQYF
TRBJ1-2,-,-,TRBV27,TGTGCCAGCAGTTCGGGGGTTTACTACACCTTC,CASSSGVYYTF
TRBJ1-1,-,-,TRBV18,TGTGCCAGCTCACCCCCGGCAAGGGGTACTGAAGCTTTCTTT,CASSPPARGTEAFF
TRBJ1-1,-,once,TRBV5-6,TGTGCCAGCAGCTTGCCGATATTAGAGAACACTGAAGCTTTCTTT,CASSLPILENTEAFF
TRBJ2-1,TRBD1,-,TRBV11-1,TGTGCCAGCAGCAGGGACAGGGATCCCTCCTACAATGAGCAGTTCTTC,CASSRDRDPSYNEQFF
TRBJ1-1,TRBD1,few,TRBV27,TGTGCCAGCAGTTTATATTTCGGGACAGGCTCGAACACTGAAGCTTTCTTT,CASSLYFGTGSNTEAFF
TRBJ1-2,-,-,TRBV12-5,TGTGCTAGTGGTGACAGGATCTATGGCTACACCTTC,CASGDRIYGYTF
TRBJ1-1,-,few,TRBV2,TGTGCCAGCAGTGCGGGAGGGGAAGCTTTCTTT,CASSAGGEAFF
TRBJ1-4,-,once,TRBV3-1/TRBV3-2,TGTGCCAGCAGCCAAGATTTGGCAGTTAATGAAAAACTGTTTTTT,CASSQDLAVNEKLFF